This TCR beta chain was found in a study of CXCR3-negative and CXCR3-positive naive CD8 T cells. Study summary: The TRB read total, about 130 million, broke down to about 1.5 +/- 0.3 million reads per library. Whole-study results and caveats: For CXCR3-positive naive cells, TRB CDR3s were more hydrophobic than those of CXCR3-negative naive cells.

The germline CDR1 and CDR2 sequences are MGHDK and SYGVNS. The CDR3 runs to 14 residues. With regard to this clonotype: The antigen is not known.

Through 5' RACE with UMI labels, the TRB cDNA libraries were prepared. TCRdb re-called the 5' RACE reads; every CDR3 protein appears as one record, without DNA. The table for this sample gives under 150,000 distinct CDR3 sequences. Sample: naive CXCR3+ CD8+ T cells from blood. Subset of the sample: CD45RO-CCR7+CD27+CD95- naive CD8+ T cells expressing CXCR3 (TNR3+). J is TRBJ2-3 and V is TRBV25-1. This TCR came from a human donor in good health. Some clones in this sample may be carry-over from other donors' samples. The CDR3 loop is CASSDPTSTDTQYF.